These T cell receptor beta chains were read from a single sample in a study of T cell responses to AZD1222 COVID-19 vaccine. Clones were read by immunoSEQ multiplex PCR, and TCRdb kept only the in-frame ones, dropping some. In the table there are 140,000 to 150,000 clones, over 80% of which are singletons. Here the sequenced sample was peripheral blood, taken 28 days after the second AZD1222 dose. These receptors were obtained from an adult who received the AZD1222 COVID-19 vaccine. CDR3s include the opening cysteine and the closing phenylalanine or tryptophan. A D gene is named only where the DNA matches it firmly. A clone size is listed for some rows: how often the clone was seen (once, few, many), or a class if it is expanded.

j_call | v_call | d_call | clone_size | cdr3_nt | cdr3_aa
TRBJ1-2 | TRBV6-1 | . | . | TGTGCCAGCAGTGAAAGGGTGGGCTATGGCTACACCTTC | CASSERVGYGYTF
TRBJ1-2 | TRBV29-1 | . | . | TGCAGCGTGACTAGGGGAGGGAATAACTATGGCTACACCTTC | CSVTRGGNNYGYTF
TRBJ2-1 | TRBV6-5 | TRBD1 | . | TGTGCCAGCAGTTACCCCGGGACAGCCAACAATGAGCAGTTCTTC | CASSYPGTANNEQFF
TRBJ2-1 | TRBV7-2 | . | . | TGTGCCAGCAGCCCGGACAGTTCCCGGGGACACAATGAGCAGTTCTTC | CASSPDSSRGHNEQFF
TRBJ2-2 | TRBV5-6 | . | . | TGTGCCAGCAGCTTGGGACGGACGAACACCGGGGAGCTGTTTTTT | CASSLGRTNTGELFF
TRBJ2-7 | TRBV5-1 | . | . | TGCGCCAGCCGCGCAACCTCAGAGCAGTACTTC | CASRATSEQYF
TRBJ1-5 | TRBV12-1 | . | . | TGTGCCAGCAGCTCGGGCGGGGAGGAGGGGCTCGGTCAGCCCCAGCATTTT | CASSSGGEEGLGQPQHF
TRBJ2-7 | TRBV6-5 | . | . | TGTGCCAGCAGTCCCGTCTCGGCACAGGAGTACGAGCAGTACTTC | CASSPVSAQEYEQYF
TRBJ1-4 | TRBV7-9 | . | many | TGTGCCAGCAGCTTCGGAAGTAATGAAAAACTGTTTTTT | CASSFGSNEKLFF
TRBJ2-7 | TRBV20-1 | . | few | TGCAGTGCTAGTGACGGGCAGAGCTCCTACGAGCAGTACTTC | CSASDGQSSYEQYF
TRBJ1-5 | TRBV30 | . | . | TGTGCCTGGAGTGAAGGCAGGGGAGACCAGCCCCAGCATTTT | CAWSEGRGDQPQHF
TRBJ1-5 | TRBV6-5 | . | . | TGTGCCAGCAGTTGGGGGGGCCATCAGCCCCAGCATTTT | CASSWGGHQPQHF
TRBJ1-1 | TRBV28 | . | . | TGTGCCAGCAGTTTAGGCGGCGAAGGGAGGACTGAAGCTTTCTTT | CASSLGGEGRTEAFF
TRBJ2-7 | TRBV2 | TRBD1 | . | TGTGCCAGCAGTGACCCGACAGGGTTGGTAGGTGTGTGGCAGTACTTC | CASSDPTGLVGVWQYF
TRBJ1-2 | TRBV6-5 | TRBD1 | . | TGTGCCAGCAGTTCGGGACAGGGGTTCGATGGCTACACCTTC | CASSSGQGFDGYTF
TRBJ1-5 | TRBV12-3/TRBV12-4 | . | . | TGTGCCAGCAGTTTATCCTGGGGTCAGCCCCAGCATTTT | CASSLSWGQPQHF
TRBJ1-2 | TRBV19 | . | . | TGTGCCAGCAGACAGGCTAACTATGGCTACACCTTC | CASRQANYGYTF
TRBJ2-3 | TRBV7-9 | . | . | TGTGCCAGCAGCCGCCCTGCGTACATCATCACAGATACGCAGTATTTT | CASSRPAYIITDTQYF
TRBJ1-4 | TRBV27 | . | . | TGTGCCAGCAAAGTGTGGGGGGCAACTAATGAAAAACTGTTTTTT | CASKVWGATNEKLFF
TRBJ2-3 | TRBV29-1 | . | . | TGCAGCGTTCAAGCGGGCAGGGGATCAGATACGCAGTATTTT | CSVQAGRGSDTQYF
TRBJ1-4 | TRBV9 | . | . | TGTGCCAGCAGCGTAGCGGCCGGAATCGACGAAAAACTGTTTTTT | CASSVAAGIDEKLFF
TRBJ1-5 | TRBV4-2 | TRBD1 | . | TGTGCCAGCAGCCAAATTGGGACAGCAGACCCTAGTAATCAGCCCCAGCATTTT | CASSQIGTADPSNQPQHF
TRBJ1-1 | TRBV30 | . | . | TGTGCCTGGAGTGTAGGGGGAGGAAGCAAAGCTTTCTTT | CAWSVGGGSKAFF
TRBJ1-2 | TRBV25-1 | TRBD1 | . | TGTGCCAGCATGGGGACAGGGGAGGCTGGCTACACCTTC | CASMGTGEAGYTF
TRBJ2-1 | TRBV29-1 | TRBD1 | . | TGCAGCGTTGAACCCACAGGGGTCTCCTACAATGAGCAGTTCTTC | CSVEPTGVSYNEQFF
TRBJ1-1 | TRBV29-1 | TRBD1 | once | TGCAGCGTTTACAGGGGGGCCGACACTGAAGCTTTCTTT | CSVYRGADTEAFF
TRBJ2-7 | TRBV27 | . | . | TGTGCCAGCAGTTGGGGGCCGGAAGTGCGCGAGCAGTACTTC | CASSWGPEVREQYF
TRBJ1-4 | TRBV19 | TRBD1 | . | TGTGCCAGTAGTCCTTGGGGGACAGGGGATGAAAAACTGTTTTTT | CASSPWGTGDEKLFF
TRBJ2-1 | TRBV4-2 | . | . | TGTGCCAGCAGCCAAGAAGAGCGGTCCTACAATGAGCAGTTCTTC | CASSQEERSYNEQFF
TRBJ2-7 | TRBV6-2/TRBV6-3 | TRBD1 | . | TGTGCCAGCAGTTACCCAAGGACAGGGTACGCCGAGCAGTACTTC | CASSYPRTGYAEQYF
TRBJ2-1 | TRBV7-2 | TRBD1 | . | TGTGCCAGCAGCGTGGACAGGGGGTCCCTCAATGAGCAGTTCTTC | CASSVDRGSLNEQFF
TRBJ1-5 | TRBV28 | TRBD1 | . | TGTGCCAGCAGTCTACAGGGGTCTAGCAATCAGCCCCAGCATTTT | CASSLQGSSNQPQHF
TRBJ1-5 | TRBV12-2 | . | . | TGTGCAAGTCGCTTAGGCCACGGGAGCAATCAGCCCCAGCATTTT | CASRLGHGSNQPQHF
TRBJ1-4 | TRBV5-8 | TRBD1 | . | TGTGCCAGCAGCCTACAGGGGAGCGGTGAACTGTTTTTT | CASSLQGSGELFF
TRBJ1-1 | TRBV7-3 | TRBD1 | few | TGTGCCAGCAGCATAGGGACAGGGGGTGGCACTGAAGCTTTCTTT | CASSIGTGGGTEAFF
TRBJ1-1 | TRBV11-3 | . | . | TGTGCCAGCAGCCCCGCCCAACCTGGGGGCACTGAAGCTTTCTTT | CASSPAQPGGTEAFF
TRBJ1-4 | TRBV5-1 | . | . | TGCGCCAGCAGCAATAAGGGCCTCGCCGAAAAACTGTTTTTT | CASSNKGLAEKLFF
TRBJ1-5 | TRBV6-1 | . | . | TGTGCCAGCAGTGAGCTAGGTCAGAGCAATCAGCCCCAGCATTTT | CASSELGQSNQPQHF
TRBJ2-7 | TRBV7-9 | TRBD1 | few | TGTGCCAGCAGCCGGCGGAAAGGGACAGGGCATTTTTACGAGCAGTACTTC | CASSRRKGTGHFYEQYF
TRBJ1-3 | TRBV3-1/TRBV3-2 | . | . | TGTGCCAGCAGCTTCGACAGCTCTGGAAACACCATATATTTT | CASSFDSSGNTIYF
TRBJ1-1 | TRBV7-2 | TRBD1 | . | TGTGCCAGCAGCTGGAACAGGGGGAACACTGAAGCTTTCTTT | CASSWNRGNTEAFF
TRBJ2-5 | TRBV15 | . | . | TGTGCCACCAGCAGACAGGGTGGGCGAGAGACCCAGTACTTC | CATSRQGGRETQYF
TRBJ1-1 | TRBV5-1 | . | . | TGCGCCAGCAGCTCGTTACAGGGAGGAACTGAAGCTTTCTTT | CASSSLQGGTEAFF
TRBJ1-1 | TRBV9 | TRBD1 | . | TGTGCCAGCAGCCTAGGTGGGACAGGGAACACTGAAGCTTTCTTT | CASSLGGTGNTEAFF
TRBJ2-3 | TRBV3-1/TRBV3-2 | TRBD2 | . | TGTGCCAGCAGAGGACTAGCGGGAGGGCCAGATACGCAGTATTTT | CASRGLAGGPDTQYF
TRBJ2-3 | TRBV29-1 | TRBD2 | . | TGCAGCGTTGAAACTAGCGACTACACAGATACGCAGTATTTT | CSVETSDYTDTQYF
TRBJ2-7 | TRBV9 | . | . | TGTGCCAGCAGCGTAGAACCAAAACTAAGGCAGTACTTC | CASSVEPKLRQYF
TRBJ2-3 | TRBV7-2 | TRBD2 | . | TGTGCCAGCAGCTTTTACCCTGGGCTAGCGGGAGCCACGCAGTATTTT | CASSFYPGLAGATQYF
TRBJ2-7 | TRBV6-1 | TRBD2 | . | TGTGCCAGCAGTGAAAAAATACTAGCGGGAGTCTACGAGCAGTACTTC | CASSEKILAGVYEQYF
TRBJ1-3 | TRBV9 | TRBD1 | . | TGTGCCAGCAGCGTAGGTCGTAGGACAGGGGATGGAAACACCATATATTTT | CASSVGRRTGDGNTIYF
TRBJ1-4 | TRBV5-1 | . | . | TGCGCCAGCAGCTTGGTGTCAGGAAATAATGAAAAACTGTTTTTT | CASSLVSGNNEKLFF
TRBJ2-1 | TRBV19 | TRBD2 | . | TGTGCCAGTAGTATAGATCTACATGGGACTAGAAGCAATGAGCAGTTCTTC | CASSIDLHGTRSNEQFF
TRBJ2-7 | TRBV7-9 | TRBD2 | . | TGTGCCAGCAGCATCGCCGGGACTAGCGGGAGCTACGAGCAGTACTTC | CASSIAGTSGSYEQYF
TRBJ1-5 | TRBV27 | . | . | TGTGCCAGCAGTCCGGCAGGGTCCGGTCAGCCCCAGCATTTT | CASSPAGSGQPQHF
TRBJ2-1 | TRBV19 | . | . | TGTGCCAGTAGTATAGGGGAGGTGAATGAGCAGTTCTTC | CASSIGEVNEQFF